This T cell receptor beta chain was documented in a study of T cells expressing NK-cell markers. Whole-study results and caveats: The share of CD8+ T cells held by dominant NKG2C+ clonotypes was about 1.0-7.5% in roughly 6 donors. These clonotypes additionally ranked first within the CD3+CD56-NKG2C+ fraction of a handful of donors.

The CDR3 length is 13 residues. Germline CDR1 and CDR2: SGHTA and FQGTGA. Regarding this clonotype: No antigen is known for it.

From the 5' RACE reads, TCRdb lists one entry per CDR3 protein and no DNA. This sample lists fewer than 400,000 distinct CDR3 sequences; its ten largest clones have around a tenth. The specimen was blood T cells: a sorted CD56 or NKG2C T cell subset, CD4+ or CD8+ T cells, or bulk PBMC T cells (not recorded which). The source of this sequence is a woman between 50 and 59 years old in good health. The chain combines TRBV7-3 with TRBJ2-7; lacking DNA, the TRBD2 call made by TCRdb goes unchecked. The chain's CDR3 is CASSFTTSSEQYF.